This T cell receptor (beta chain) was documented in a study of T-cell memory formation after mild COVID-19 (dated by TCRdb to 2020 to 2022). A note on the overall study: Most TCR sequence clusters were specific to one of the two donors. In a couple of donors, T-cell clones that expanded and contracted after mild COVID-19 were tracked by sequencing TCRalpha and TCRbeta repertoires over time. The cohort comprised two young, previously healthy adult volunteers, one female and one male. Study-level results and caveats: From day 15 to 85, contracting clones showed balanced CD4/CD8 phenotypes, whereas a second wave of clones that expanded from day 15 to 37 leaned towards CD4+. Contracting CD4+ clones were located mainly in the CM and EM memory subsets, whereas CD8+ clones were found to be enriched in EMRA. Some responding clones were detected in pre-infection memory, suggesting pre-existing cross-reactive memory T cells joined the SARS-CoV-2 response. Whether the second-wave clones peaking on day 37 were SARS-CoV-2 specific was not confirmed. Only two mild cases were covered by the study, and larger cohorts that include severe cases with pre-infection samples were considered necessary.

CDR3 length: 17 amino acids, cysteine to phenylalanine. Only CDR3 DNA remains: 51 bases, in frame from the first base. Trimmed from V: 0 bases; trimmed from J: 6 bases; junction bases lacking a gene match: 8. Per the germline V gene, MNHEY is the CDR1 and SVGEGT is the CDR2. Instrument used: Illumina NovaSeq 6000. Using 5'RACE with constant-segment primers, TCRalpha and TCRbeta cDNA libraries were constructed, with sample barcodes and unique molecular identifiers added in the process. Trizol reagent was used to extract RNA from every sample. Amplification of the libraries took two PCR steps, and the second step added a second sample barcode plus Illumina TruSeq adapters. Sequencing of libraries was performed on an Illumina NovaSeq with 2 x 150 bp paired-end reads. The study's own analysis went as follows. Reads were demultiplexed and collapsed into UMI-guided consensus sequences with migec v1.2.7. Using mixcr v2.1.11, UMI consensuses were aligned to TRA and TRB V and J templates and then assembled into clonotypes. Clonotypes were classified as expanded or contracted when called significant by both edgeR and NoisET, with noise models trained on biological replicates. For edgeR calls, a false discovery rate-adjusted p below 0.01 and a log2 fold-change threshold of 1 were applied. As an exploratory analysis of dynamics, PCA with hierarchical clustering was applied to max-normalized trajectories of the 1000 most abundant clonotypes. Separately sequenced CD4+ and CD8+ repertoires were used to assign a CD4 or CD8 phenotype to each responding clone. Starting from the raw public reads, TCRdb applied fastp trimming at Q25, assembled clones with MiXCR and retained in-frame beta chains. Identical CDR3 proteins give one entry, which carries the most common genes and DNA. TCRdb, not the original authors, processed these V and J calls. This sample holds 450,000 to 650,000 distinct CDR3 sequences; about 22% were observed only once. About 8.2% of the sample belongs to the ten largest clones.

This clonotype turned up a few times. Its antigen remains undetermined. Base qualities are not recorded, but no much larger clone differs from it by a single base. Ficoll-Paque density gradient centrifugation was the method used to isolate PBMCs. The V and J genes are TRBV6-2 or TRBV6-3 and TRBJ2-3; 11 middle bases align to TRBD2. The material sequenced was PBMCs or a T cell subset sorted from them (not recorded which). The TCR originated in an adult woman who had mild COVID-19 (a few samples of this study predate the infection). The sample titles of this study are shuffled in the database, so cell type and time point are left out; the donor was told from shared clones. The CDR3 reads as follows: CASSYSPPGLAVDTQYF. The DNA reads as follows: TGTGCCAGCAGTTACTCCCCTCCGGGACTAGCGGTCGATACGCAGTATTTT.